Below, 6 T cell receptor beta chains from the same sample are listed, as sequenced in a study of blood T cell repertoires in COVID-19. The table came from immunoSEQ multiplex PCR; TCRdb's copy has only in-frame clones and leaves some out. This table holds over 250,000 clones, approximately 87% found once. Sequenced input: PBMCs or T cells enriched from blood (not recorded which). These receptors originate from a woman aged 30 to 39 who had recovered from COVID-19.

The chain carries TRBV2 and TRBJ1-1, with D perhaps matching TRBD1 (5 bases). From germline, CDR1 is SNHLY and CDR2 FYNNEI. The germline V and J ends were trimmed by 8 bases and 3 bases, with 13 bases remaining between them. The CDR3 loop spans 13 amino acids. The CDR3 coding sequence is TGTGCCAGCGTGGGACTGCGGGACACTGAAGCTTTCTTT. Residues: CASVGLRDTEAFF.

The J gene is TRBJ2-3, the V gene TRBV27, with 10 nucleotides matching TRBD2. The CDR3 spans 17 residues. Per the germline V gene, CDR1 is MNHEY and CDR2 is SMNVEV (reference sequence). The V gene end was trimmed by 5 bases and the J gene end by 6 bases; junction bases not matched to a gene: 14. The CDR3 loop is CASSPIPSGGAGDTQYF. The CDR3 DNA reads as TGTGCCAGCAGTCCAATCCCAAGCGGGGGGGCCGGGGATACGCAGTATTTT.

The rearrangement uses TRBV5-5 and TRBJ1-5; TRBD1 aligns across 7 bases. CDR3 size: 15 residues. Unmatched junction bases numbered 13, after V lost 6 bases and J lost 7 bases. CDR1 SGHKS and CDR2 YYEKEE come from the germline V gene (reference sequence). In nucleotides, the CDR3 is TGTGCCAGCAAGACAGGGACGGAGGTTGACCAGCCCCAGCATTTT. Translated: CASKTGTEVDQPQHF.

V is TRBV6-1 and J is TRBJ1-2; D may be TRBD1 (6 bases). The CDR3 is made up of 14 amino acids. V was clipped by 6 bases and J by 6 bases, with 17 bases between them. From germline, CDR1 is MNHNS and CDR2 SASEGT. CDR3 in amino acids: CASSHLGQTDGYTF. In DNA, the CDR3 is TGTGCCAGCAGCCACCTAGGACAGACCGATGGCTACACCTTC.

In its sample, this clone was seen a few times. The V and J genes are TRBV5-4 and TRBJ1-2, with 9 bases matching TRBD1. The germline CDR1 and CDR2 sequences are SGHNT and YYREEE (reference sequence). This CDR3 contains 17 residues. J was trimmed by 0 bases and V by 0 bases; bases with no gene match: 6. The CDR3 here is CASSLVGTGPSNYGYTF. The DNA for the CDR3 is TGTGCCAGCAGCTTGGTCGGGACAGGGCCCTCTAACTATGGCTACACCTTC.

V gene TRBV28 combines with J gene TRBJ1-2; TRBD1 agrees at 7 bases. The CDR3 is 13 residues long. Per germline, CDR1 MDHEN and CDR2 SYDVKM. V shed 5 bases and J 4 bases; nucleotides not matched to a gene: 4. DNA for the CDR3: TGTGCCAGCAGTGAAACAGGGGCCTATGGCTACACCTTC. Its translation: CASSETGAYGYTF.